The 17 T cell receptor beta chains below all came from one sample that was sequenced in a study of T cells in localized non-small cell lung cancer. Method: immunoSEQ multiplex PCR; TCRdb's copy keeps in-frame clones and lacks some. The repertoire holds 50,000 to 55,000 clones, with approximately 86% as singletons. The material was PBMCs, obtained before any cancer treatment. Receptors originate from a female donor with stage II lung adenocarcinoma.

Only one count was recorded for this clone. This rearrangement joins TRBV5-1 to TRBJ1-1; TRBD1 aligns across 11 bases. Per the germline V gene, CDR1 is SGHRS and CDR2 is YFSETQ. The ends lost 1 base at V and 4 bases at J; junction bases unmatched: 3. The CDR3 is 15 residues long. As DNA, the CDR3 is TGCGCCAGCAGCTTGAGCGGGACAGGGGGCACTGAAGCTTTCTTT. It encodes CASSLSGTGGTEAFF.

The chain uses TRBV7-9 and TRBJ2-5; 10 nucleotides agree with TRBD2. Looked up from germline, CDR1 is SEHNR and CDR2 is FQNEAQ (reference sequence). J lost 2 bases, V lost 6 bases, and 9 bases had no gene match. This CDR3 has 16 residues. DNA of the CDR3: TGTGCCAGCAGTAGTTTAGCGGGGGGACGTCAAGAGACCCAGTACTTC. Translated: CASSSLAGGRQETQYF.

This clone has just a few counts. CDR3: CASSLGAGGGNQPQHF. CDR3 nucleotides: TGTGCCAGCAGCTTGGGAGCAGGGGGCGGGAATCAGCCCCAGCATTTT. The chain carries TRBV5-6 and TRBJ1-5, with 8 bases aligning to TRBD1. The CDR3 extends over 16 amino acids. Germline assignment: CDR1 SGHDT and CDR2 YYEEEE. V lost 0 bases to trimming and J lost 4 bases; unmatched junction nucleotides: 6.

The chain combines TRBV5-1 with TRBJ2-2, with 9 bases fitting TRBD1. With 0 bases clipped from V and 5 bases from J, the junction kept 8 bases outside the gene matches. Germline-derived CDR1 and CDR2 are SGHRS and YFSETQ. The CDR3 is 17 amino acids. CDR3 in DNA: TGCGCCAGCAGCTTGGGACCGGGACAGGGTCATACCGGGGAGCTGTTTTTT. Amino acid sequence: CASSLGPGQGHTGELFF.

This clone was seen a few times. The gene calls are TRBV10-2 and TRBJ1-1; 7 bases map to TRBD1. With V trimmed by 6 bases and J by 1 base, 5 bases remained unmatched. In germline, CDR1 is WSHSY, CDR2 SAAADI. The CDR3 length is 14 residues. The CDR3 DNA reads TGCGCCAGCAGGGGGGACAGATCGAACACTGAAGCTTTCTTT. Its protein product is CASRGDRSNTEAFF.

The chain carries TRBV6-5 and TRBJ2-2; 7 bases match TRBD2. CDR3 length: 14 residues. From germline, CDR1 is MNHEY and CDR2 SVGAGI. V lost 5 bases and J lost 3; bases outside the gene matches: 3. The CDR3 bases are TGTGCCAGCAGTCCACGGGGGGACACCGGGGAGCTGTTTTTT. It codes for CASSPRGDTGELFF.

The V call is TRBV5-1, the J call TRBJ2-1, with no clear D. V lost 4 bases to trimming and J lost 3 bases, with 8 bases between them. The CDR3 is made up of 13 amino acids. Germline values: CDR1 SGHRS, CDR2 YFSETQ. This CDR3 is CASSTGYYNEQFF. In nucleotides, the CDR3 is TGCGCCAGCAGCACGGGCTACTACAATGAGCAGTTCTTC. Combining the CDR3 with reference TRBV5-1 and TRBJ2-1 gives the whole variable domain KAGVTQTPRYLIKTRGQQVTLSCSPISGHRSVSWYQQTPGQGLQFLFEYFSETQRNKGNFPGRFSGRQFSNSRSEMNVSTLELGDSALYLCASSTGYYNEQFFGPGTRLTVL.

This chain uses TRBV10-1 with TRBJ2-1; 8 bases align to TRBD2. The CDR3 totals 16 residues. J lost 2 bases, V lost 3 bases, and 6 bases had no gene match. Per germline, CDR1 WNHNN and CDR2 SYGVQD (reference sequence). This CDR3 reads CASSDGAGGAYNEQFF. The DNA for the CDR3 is TGCGCCAGCAGTGACGGGGCCGGGGGGGCCTACAATGAGCAGTTCTTC.

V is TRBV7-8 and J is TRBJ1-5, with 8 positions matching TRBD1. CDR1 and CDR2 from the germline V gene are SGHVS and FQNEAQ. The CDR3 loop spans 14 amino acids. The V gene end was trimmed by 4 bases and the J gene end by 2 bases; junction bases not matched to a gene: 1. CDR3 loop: CASSSDRGNQPQHF. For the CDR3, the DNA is TGTGCCAGCAGCTCGGACAGGGGCAATCAGCCCCAGCATTTT.

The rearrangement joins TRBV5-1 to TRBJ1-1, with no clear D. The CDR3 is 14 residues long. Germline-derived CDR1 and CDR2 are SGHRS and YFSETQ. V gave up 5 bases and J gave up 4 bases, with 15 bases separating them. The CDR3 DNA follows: TGCGCCAGCAGATACGTCGACGGGAGCACTGAAGCTTTCTTT. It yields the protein CASRYVDGSTEAFF.

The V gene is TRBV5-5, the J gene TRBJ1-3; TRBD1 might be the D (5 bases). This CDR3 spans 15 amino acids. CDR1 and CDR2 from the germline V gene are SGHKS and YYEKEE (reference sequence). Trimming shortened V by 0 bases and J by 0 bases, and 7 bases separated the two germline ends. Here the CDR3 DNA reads TGTGCCAGCAGCTTGGGGGGGAACTCTGGAAACACCATATATTTT. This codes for CASSLGGNSGNTIYF.

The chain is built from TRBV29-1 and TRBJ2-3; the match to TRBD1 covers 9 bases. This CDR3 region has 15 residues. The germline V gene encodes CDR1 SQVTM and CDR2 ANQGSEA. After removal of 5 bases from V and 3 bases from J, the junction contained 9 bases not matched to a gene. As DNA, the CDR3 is TGCAGCGTTATGATACAGGGGGCGCGAACAGATACGCAGTATTTT. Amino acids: CSVMIQGARTDTQYF.

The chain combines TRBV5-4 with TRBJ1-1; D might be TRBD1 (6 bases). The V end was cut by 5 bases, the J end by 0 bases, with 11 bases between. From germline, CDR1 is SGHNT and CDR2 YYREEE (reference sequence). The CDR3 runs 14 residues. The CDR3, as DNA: TGTGCCAGCAGGGGAGGGGGGCTGAACACTGAAGCTTTCTTT. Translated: CASRGGGLNTEAFF. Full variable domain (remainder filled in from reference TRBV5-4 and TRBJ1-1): ETGVTQSPTHLIKTRGQQVTLRCSSQSGHNTVSWYQQALGQGPQFIFQYYREEENGRGNFPPRFSGLQFPNYSSELNVNALELDDSALYLCASRGGGLNTEAFFGQGTRLTVV.

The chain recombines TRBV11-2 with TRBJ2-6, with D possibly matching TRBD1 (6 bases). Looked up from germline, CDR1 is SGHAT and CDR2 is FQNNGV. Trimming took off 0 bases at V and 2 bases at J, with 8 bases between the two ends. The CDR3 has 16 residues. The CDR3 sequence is CASSLDPGAGANVLTF. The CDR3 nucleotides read TGTGCCAGCAGCTTAGACCCAGGGGCTGGGGCCAACGTCCTGACTTTC.

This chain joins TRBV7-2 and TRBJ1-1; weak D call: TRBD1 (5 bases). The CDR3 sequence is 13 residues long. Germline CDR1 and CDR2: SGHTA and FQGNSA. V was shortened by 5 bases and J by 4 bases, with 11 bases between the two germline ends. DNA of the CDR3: TGTGCCAGCAGCATGGGACTGCTCACTGAAGCTTTCTTT. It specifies CASSMGLLTEAFF.

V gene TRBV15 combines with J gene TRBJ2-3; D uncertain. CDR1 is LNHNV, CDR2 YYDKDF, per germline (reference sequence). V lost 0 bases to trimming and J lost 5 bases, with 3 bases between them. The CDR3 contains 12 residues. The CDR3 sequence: CATSRDGDTQYF. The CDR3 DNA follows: TGTGCCACCAGCAGAGATGGAGATACGCAGTATTTT.

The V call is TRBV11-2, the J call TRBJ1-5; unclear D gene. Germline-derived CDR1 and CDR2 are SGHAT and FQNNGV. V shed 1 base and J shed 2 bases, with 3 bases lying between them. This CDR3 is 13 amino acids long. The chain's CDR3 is CASSLAGNQPQHF. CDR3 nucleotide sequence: TGTGCCAGCAGCTTAGCTGGCAATCAGCCCCAGCATTTT.